The 10 T cell receptor beta chains presented below share a single source sample, sequenced in a study of human T cells and chemical hapten exposure. TCRdb recomputed calls from the RACE reads with MiXCR, one row per CDR3 protein. The sample records some 350,000 distinct CDR3 sequences, around 7% being singletons. Described time point: patch test 1, 2 weeks after DPC sensitization. Specified treatment: therapeutic diphenylcyclopropenone sensitization with weekly scalp DPC. The specimen comprised whole blood, sampled in connection with sensitization to the hapten diphenylcyclopropenone (DPC). The source is a woman between 18 and 29 years old with alopecia areata. Some clones in this sample may be carry-over from other donors' samples.

In its sample, this clonotype was seen many times. The chain couples TRBV7-2 to TRBJ2-5; 13 bases are shared with TRBD2. Trimming cost V 1 base and J 4 bases; bases outside gene matches: 9. In germline, CDR1 is SGHTA, CDR2 FQGNSA. The CDR3 contains 18 residues. The DNA for the CDR3 is TGTGCCAGCAGCTTAGGCGGGACTAGCGGGGCATTGGGAGAGACCCAGTACTTC. Amino acids: CASSLGGTSGALGETQYF.

The rearrangement uses TRBV4-3 and TRBJ2-1, with 9 positions matching TRBD2. Trimming removed 3 bases from V and 4 bases from J; junction bases left unmatched: 7. This CDR3 has 16 amino acids. Germline CDR1 and CDR2: LGHNA and YSLEER. Written as DNA, the CDR3 is TGCGCCAGCAGCCAGGGCTCTAGCGGGGATTACAATGAGCAGTTCTTC. Encoded protein: CASSQGSSGDYNEQFF.

The V and J genes are TRBV10-3 and TRBJ2-7; 9 nucleotides line up with TRBD1. This CDR3 has 14 amino acids. CDR1 ENHRY and CDR2 SYGVKD come from the germline V gene. V lost 6 bases, J lost 6 bases, and 9 bases stayed unmatched. CDR3 in DNA: TGTGCCATCAGGGTGGGACAGGGTTTCGGCGAGCAGTACTTC. Translation gives CAIRVGQGFGEQYF.

This clonotype came up a few times. The chain joins TRBV18 to TRBJ2-6; 11 bases align to TRBD1. The V segment lost 6 bases and the J segment 1 base; nucleotides outside the gene matches: 5. There are 17 residues in the CDR3. Germline lookup yields CDR1 KGHSH and CDR2 LQKENI. The DNA of the CDR3 is TGTGCCAGCTCCCCAGGACAGGGGGCTTCTGGGGCCAACGTCCTGACTTTC. Protein sequence: CASSPGQGASGANVLTF.

This clonotype was counted a few times. This chain joins TRBV7-2 and TRBJ2-7; a weak D match, TRBD2 (6 bases). The V gene lost 1 base and the J gene lost 3 bases, with 16 bases spanning the gap. The CDR3 totals 16 residues. In germline, CDR1 is SGHTA, CDR2 FQGNSA. Written as DNA, the CDR3 is TGTGCCAGCAGCTTAGAAGAGCCGATGGGAGGCTACGAGCAGTACTTC. Protein: CASSLEEPMGGYEQYF.

Details on this clonotype: Mismatch with germline at one junction end may stem from a read error. This rearrangement joins TRBV6-5 to TRBJ1-6; D is uncertain. The V gene's germline CDR1 is MNHEY and CDR2 SVGAGI. There are 13 residues in the CDR3. CDR3: CARSYSRGSPLHF. In DNA form, the CDR3 reads TGTGCCCGCAGTTACTCGCGGGGTTCACCCCTCCACTTT.

This chain uses TRBV7-9 with TRBJ1-2, with D hard to call. From germline, CDR1 is SEHNR and CDR2 FQNEAQ (reference sequence). V lost 1 base and J lost 6, with 12 bases in between. There are 14 residues in the CDR3. CDR3 region: CASSLVAGPNGYTF. In nucleotides, the CDR3 is TGTGCCAGCAGCTTAGTAGCAGGACCAAATGGCTACACCTTC.

This clonotype has only a few counts. This chain connects TRBV6-2 or TRBV6-3 to TRBJ1-5; D gene unclear. The V end lost 2 bases, the J end lost 7 bases, and 18 bases lay between the germline ends. Germline V CDR1 and CDR2: MNHEY, SVGEGT. This CDR3 contains 16 residues. CDR3 in amino acids: CASSYGGTLSGQPQHF. The CDR3 coding sequence is TGTGCCAGCAGTTACGGTGGAACGTTATCTGGCCAGCCCCAGCATTTT.

The chain combines TRBV7-2 with TRBJ1-4; D gene unclear. Looked up from germline, CDR1 is SGHTA and CDR2 is FQGNSA. Trimming took off 6 bases at V and 4 bases at J, with 15 bases between the two ends. The CDR3 extends over 15 amino acids. The CDR3 DNA is TGTGCCAGCAGAACGACGGGAGGTCGTAATGAAAAACTGTTTTTT. This encodes CASRTTGGRNEKLFF. Full variable domain (missing parts from reference TRBV7-2 and TRBJ1-4): GAGVSQSPSNKVTEKGKDVELRCDPISGHTALYWYRQSLGQGLEFLIYFQGNSAPDKSGLPSDRFSAERTGGSVSTLTIQRTQQEDSAVYLCASRTTGGRNEKLFFGSGTQLSVL.

This clonotype was seen a handful of times. V usage is TRBV19 and J usage is TRBJ1-2; the D gene is possibly TRBD1 (6 bases). The germline gives CDR1 LNHDA, CDR2 SQIVND (reference sequence). The CDR3 spans 14 residues. V was cut by 1 base and J by 4 bases, with 10 bases left in between. CDR3 sequence: CASSIAGQIYGYTF. The DNA of the CDR3 is TGTGCCAGTAGTATAGCCGGACAGATCTATGGCTACACCTTC.